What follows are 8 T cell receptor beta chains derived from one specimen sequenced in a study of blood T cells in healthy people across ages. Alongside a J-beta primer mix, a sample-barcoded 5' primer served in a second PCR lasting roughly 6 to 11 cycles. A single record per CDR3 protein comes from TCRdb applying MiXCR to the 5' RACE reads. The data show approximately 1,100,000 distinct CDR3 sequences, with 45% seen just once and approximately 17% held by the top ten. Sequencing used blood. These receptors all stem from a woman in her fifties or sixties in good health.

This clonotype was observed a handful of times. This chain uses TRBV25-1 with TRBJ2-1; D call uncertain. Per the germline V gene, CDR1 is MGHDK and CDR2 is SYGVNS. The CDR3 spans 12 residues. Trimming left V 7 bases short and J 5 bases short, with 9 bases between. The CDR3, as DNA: TGTGCCAGCACCCCCGGCGACAATGAGCAGTTCTTC. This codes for CASTPGDNEQFF.

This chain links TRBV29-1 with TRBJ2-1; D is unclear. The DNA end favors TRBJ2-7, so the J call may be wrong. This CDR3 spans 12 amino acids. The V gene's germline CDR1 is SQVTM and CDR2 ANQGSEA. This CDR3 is CSVEEIYNEQYF. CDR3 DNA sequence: TGCAGCGTTGAGGAGATATACAATGAGCAGTACTTC.

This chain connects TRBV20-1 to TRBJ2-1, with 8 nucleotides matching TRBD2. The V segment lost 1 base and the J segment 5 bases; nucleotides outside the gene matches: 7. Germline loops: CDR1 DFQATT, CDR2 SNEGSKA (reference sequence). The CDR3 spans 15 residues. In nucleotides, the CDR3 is TGCAGTGCTAGAGTCGCACTAGCGGTGAACAATGAGCAGTTCTTC. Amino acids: CSARVALAVNNEQFF.

CDR3 sequence (DNA): TGTGCCAGCAGCGTAGCAGTGACCCTTGGGGAGCAGTTCTTC. It encodes CASSVAVTLGEQFF. This sequence joins TRBV9 and TRBJ2-1; D is unclear. The V gene lost 0 bases and the J gene lost 10 bases, with 14 bases spanning the gap. CDR1 is SGDLS and CDR2 is YYNGEE in the germline V gene. This CDR3 contains 14 residues.

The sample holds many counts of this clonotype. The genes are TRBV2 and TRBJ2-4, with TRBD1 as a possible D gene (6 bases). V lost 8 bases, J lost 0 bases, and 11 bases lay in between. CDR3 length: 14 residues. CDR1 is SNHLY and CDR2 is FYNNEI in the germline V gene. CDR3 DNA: TGTGCCAGCCAGGGGCAGGTAGCCAAAAACATTCAGTACTTC. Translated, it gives CASQGQVAKNIQYF.

Written as DNA, the CDR3 is TGTGCCAGCAGCCAAACCCCCGGCGGGGAGCTGTTTTTT. As protein: CASSQTPGGELFF. The chain links TRBV14 to TRBJ2-2; D not resolved. This CDR3 has 13 residues. V was cut by 2 bases and J by 7 bases, with 8 bases left in between. Germline loops: CDR1 SGHDN, CDR2 FVKESK.

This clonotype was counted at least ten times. This CDR3 reads CASSYGPGSDTQYF. In DNA, the CDR3 is TGTGCCAGCAGTTACGGGCCGGGGTCAGATACGCAGTATTTT. J is TRBJ2-3 and V is TRBV6-6, with D perhaps TRBD2 (5 bases). V lost 2 bases and J 4 bases, leaving 10 bases between the germline ends. This CDR3 region has 14 residues. In germline, CDR1 is MNHNY, CDR2 SVGAGI (reference sequence).

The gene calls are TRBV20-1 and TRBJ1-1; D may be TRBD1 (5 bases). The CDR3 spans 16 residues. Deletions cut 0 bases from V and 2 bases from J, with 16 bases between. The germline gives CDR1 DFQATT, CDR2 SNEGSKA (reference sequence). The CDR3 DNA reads TGCAGTGCTAGAGATGGGGCAAGGGCAGTAAACACTGAAGCTTTCTTT. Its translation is CSARDGARAVNTEAFF.